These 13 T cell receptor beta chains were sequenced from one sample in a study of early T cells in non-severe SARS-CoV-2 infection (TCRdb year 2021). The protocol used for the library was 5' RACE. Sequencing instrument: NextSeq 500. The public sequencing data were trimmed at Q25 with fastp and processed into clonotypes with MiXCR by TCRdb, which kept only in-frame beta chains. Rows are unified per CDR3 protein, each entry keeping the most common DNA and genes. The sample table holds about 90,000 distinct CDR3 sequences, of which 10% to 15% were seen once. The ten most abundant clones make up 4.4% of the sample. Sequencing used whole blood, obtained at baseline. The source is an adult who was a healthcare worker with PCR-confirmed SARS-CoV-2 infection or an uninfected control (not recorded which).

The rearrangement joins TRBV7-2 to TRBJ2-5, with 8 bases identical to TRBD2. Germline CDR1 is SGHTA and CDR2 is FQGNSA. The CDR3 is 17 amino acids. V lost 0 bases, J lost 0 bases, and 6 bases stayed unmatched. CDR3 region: CASSLAVAGTYQETQYF. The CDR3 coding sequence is TGTGCCAGCAGCTTAGCAGTAGCGGGGACTTACCAAGAGACCCAGTACTTC.

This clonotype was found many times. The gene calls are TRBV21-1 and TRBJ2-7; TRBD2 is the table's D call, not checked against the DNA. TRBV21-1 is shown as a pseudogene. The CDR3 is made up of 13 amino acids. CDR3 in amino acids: CASSKEAPPEQYF. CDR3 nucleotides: TGTGCCAGCAGCAAAGAAGCACCTCCCGAGCAGTACTTC.

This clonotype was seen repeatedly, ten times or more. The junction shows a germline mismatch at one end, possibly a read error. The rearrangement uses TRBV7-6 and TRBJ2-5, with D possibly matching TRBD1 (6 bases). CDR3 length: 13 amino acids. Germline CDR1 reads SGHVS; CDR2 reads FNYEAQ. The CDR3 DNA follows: TGTGCCAGCAGCTTCTCGGGACAAGAGACCCAGTATTTC. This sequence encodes CASSFSGQETQYF.

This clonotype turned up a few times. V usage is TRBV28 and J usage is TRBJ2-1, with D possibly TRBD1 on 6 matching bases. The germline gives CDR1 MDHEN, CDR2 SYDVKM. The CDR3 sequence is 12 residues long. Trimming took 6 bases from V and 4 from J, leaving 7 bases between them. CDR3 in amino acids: CASSRGYNEQFF. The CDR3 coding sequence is TGTGCCAGCAGCAGGGGTTACAATGAGCAGTTCTTC.

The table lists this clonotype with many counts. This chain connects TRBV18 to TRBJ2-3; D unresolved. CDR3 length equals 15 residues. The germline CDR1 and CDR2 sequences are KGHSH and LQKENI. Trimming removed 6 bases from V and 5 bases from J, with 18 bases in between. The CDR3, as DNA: TGTGCCAGCTCGGACCAGAGATCCGCTCGAGATACGCAGTATTTT. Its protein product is CASSDQRSARDTQYF.

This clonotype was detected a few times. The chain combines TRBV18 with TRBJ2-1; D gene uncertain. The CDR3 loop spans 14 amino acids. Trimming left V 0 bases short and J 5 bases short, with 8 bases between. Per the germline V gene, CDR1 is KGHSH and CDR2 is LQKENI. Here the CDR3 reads CASSPPGRHNEQFF. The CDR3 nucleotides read TGTGCCAGCTCACCACCCGGGCGGCACAATGAGCAGTTCTTC.

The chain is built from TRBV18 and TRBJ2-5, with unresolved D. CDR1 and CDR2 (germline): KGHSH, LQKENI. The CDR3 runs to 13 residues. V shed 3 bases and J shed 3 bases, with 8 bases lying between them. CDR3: CASSPGYKETQYF. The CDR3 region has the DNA TGTGCCAGCTCACCGGGTTATAAAGAGACCCAGTACTTC.

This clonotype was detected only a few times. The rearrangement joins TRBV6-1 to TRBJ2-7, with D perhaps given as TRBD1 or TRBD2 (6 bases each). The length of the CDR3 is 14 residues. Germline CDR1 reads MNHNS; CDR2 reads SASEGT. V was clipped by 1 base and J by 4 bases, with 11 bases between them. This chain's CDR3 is CASSEEGGLYEQYF. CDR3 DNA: TGTGCCAGCAGTGAAGAGGGGGGCTTATACGAGCAGTACTTC.

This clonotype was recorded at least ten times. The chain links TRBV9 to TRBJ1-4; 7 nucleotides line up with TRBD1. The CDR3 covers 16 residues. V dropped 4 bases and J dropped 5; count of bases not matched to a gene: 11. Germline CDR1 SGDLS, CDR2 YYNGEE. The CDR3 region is CASSRSGEGANEKLFF. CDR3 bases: TGTGCCAGCAGCCGTAGCGGGGAGGGGGCGAATGAAAAACTGTTTTTT.

This CDR3 is CASSPSTGQISNQPQHF. The CDR3 DNA sequence: TGTGCCAGCTCACCCAGCACGGGGCAGATTAGCAATCAGCCCCAGCATTTT. This chain links TRBV18 with TRBJ1-5; D is perhaps TRBD1 (5 bases). CDR1 and CDR2 from the germline V gene are KGHSH and LQKENI. V lost 3 bases to trimming and J lost 0 bases, with 15 bases between them. This CDR3 is 17 amino acids long.

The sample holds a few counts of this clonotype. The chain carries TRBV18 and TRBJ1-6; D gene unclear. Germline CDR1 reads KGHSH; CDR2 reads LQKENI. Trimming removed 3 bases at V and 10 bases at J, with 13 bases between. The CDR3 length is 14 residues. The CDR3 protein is CASSPEAIRSPLHF. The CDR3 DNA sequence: TGTGCCAGCTCACCGGAGGCGATTCGGTCACCCCTCCACTTT.

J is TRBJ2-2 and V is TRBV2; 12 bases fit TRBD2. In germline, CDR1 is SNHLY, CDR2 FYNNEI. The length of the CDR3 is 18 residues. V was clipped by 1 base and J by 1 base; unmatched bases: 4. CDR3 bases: TGTGCCAGCAGTGAAGAGCTAGCGGGAGGGTGGAACACCGGGGAGCTGTTTTTT. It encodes CASSEELAGGWNTGELFF.

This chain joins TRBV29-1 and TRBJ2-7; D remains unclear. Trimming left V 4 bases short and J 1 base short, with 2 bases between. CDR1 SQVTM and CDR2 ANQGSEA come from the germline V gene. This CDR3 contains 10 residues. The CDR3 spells CSVGSYEQYF. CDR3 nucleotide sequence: TGCAGCGTTGGGTCCTACGAGCAGTACTTC.